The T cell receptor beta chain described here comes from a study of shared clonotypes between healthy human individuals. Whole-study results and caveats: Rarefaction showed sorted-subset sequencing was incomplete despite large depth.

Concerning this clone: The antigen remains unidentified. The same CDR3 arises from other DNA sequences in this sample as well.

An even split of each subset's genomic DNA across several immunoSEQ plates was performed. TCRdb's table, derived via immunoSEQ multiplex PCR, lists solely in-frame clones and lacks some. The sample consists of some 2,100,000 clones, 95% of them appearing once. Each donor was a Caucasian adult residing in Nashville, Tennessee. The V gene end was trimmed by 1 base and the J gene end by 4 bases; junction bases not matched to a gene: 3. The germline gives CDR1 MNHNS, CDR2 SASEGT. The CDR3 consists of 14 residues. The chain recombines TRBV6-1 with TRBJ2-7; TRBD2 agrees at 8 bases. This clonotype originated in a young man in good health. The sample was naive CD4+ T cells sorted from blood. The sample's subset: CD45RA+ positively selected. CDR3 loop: CASSEGLAGYEQYF. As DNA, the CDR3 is TGTGCCAGCAGTGAAGGGCTAGCGGGTTACGAGCAGTACTTC.